This TCR beta chain is drawn from a study of blood T cell repertoires in COVID-19. Study summary: Some COVID-19 samples were acute and others convalescent; all came from the United States, Italy and Spain.

In germline, CDR1 is SGHNT, CDR2 YYREEE (reference sequence). The CDR3 runs 14 residues. With 2 bases removed from V and 6 bases from J, the gap between germline ends came to 15 bases. Data came from immunoSEQ multiplex PCR; TCRdb stores just in-frame clones and leaves some out. The table lists approximately 440,000 clones, around 90% of them singletons. Participant reports of clinical history set cohort assignment. V gene TRBV5-4 combines with J gene TRBJ2-7; perhaps TRBD1 as D (6 bases). The receptor was isolated from a woman between 18 and 30 years old who had recovered from COVID-19. The sample comprised PBMCs or T cells enriched from blood (not recorded which). CDR3 residues: CASSFAGGGGEQYF. The DNA for the CDR3 is TGTGCCAGCAGCTTCGCCGGTGGGGGCGGCGAGCAGTACTTC.